These 19 T cell receptor beta chains were sequenced from one sample in a study of monozygotic twins with inflammatory bowel disease. TCRdb re-called the 5' RACE reads, yielding one record per CDR3 amino acid sequence without DNA. The listing records some 100,000 distinct CDR3 sequences. The source material was blood. Receptor source: a human donor with ulcerative colitis or Crohn's disease, or a healthy co-twin of an affected twin (not recorded which).

This chain uses TRBV29-1 with TRBJ2-4; the D gene TCRdb calls, TRBD1, cannot be checked with no DNA. The CDR3 contains 13 residues. Germline V gene lookup returns CDR1 SQVTM and CDR2 ANQGSEA. This CDR3 is CSVVGPGSNIQYF. The full variable domain, rest sourced from reference TRBV29-1 and TRBJ2-4, is SAVISQKPSRDICQRGTSLTIQCQVDSQVTMMFWYRQQPGQSLTLIATANQGSEATYESGFVIDKFPISRPNLTFSTLTVSNMSPEDSSIYLCSVVGPGSNIQYFGAGTRLSVL.

The genes are TRBV7-9 and TRBJ1-1; TCRdb returns TRBD1, unconfirmable since there is no DNA. The length of the CDR3 is 17 residues. CDR1 and CDR2 (germline): SEHNR, FQNEAQ (reference sequence). CDR3 sequence reads: CASSRNLWTGTNTEAFF. Together with reference TRBV7-9 and TRBJ1-1, the CDR3 gives the full variable domain: DTGVSQNPRHKITKRGQNVTFRCDPISEHNRLYWYRQTLGQGPEFLTYFQNEAQLEKSRLLSDRFSAERPKGSFSTLEIQRTEQGDSAMYLCASSRNLWTGTNTEAFFGQGTRLTVV.

The chain recombines TRBV28 with TRBJ1-5; the D call from TCRdb, TRBD1, cannot be confirmed without DNA. CDR1 is MDHEN, CDR2 SYDVKM, per germline. The CDR3 has 18 amino acids. CDR3 sequence: CASSLTRGTGVWDQPQHF.

The J gene is TRBJ2-7, the V gene TRBV28; TCRdb picks TRBD1, but there is no DNA to check that call. CDR1 is MDHEN and CDR2 is SYDVKM in the germline V gene. The CDR3 extends over 14 amino acids. The CDR3 here is CASSLHPVEGEQYF.

The J gene is TRBJ1-6, the V gene TRBV3-1. The CDR3 runs to 14 residues. Germline CDR1 LGHDT, CDR2 YNNKEL (reference sequence). The CDR3 loop is CASSQDSSNSPLHF. The full variable domain, in which reference TRBV3-1 and TRBJ1-6 provide the parts outside the CDR3, is DTAVSQTPKYLVTQMGNDKSIKCEQNLGHDTMYWYKQDSKKFLKIMFSYNNKELIINETVPNRFSPKSPDKAHLNLHINSLELGDSAVYFCASSQDSSNSPLHFGNGTRLTVT.

The V gene is TRBV29-1, the J gene TRBJ2-3; the TCRdb D gene call, TRBD1, has no DNA to confirm it. The CDR3 runs 14 residues. CDR1 and CDR2 (germline): SQVTM, ANQGSEA. CDR3 loop: CSAGQGTGTDTQYF.

This chain joins TRBV20-1 and TRBJ1-4; TCRdb selects TRBD1, and the lack of DNA leaves this call unchecked. The CDR3 runs 16 residues. The V gene's germline CDR1 is DFQATT and CDR2 SNEGSKA (reference sequence). The CDR3 protein is CSAIRIRGTGNEKLFF.

The chain combines TRBV5-5 with TRBJ2-2; TCRdb's assignment of TRBD1 cannot be checked, as there is no DNA. Germline V gene data show CDR1 as SGHKS and CDR2 as YYEKEE (reference sequence). The CDR3 sequence is 16 residues long. The chain's CDR3 is CASSWLRGQNTGELFF.

The chain links TRBV12-3 or TRBV12-4 to TRBJ2-7. The CDR3 has 16 amino acids. The CDR3 reads CASRSIYSVWYYEQYF.

The genes are TRBV24-1 and TRBJ2-1. This CDR3 region has 17 residues. Germline V gene sequence: CDR1 KGHDR, CDR2 SFDVKD. The chain's CDR3 is CATSDRVWGSSYNEQFF.

This sequence joins TRBV3-1 and TRBJ2-5; checking the TCRdb D call of TRBD1 is not possible without DNA. From germline, CDR1 is LGHDT and CDR2 YNNKEL (reference sequence). The CDR3 has 15 amino acids. CDR3: CASSQDSTDQETQYF.

V and J are TRBV27 and TRBJ2-3. Germline V gene sequence: CDR1 MNHEY, CDR2 SMNVEV (reference sequence). The CDR3 is 13 amino acids. The CDR3 sequence: CASSFSQADTQYF.

This chain connects TRBV20-1 to TRBJ1-1; TCRdb picks TRBD1, but there is no DNA to check that call. This CDR3 has 12 residues. In germline, CDR1 is DFQATT, CDR2 SNEGSKA (reference sequence). CDR3 amino acids: CSALRGSTEAFF.

This sequence joins TRBV11-2 and TRBJ2-4. The CDR3 runs 13 residues. Germline V gives CDR1 SGHAT, CDR2 FQNNGV. The CDR3 spells CASSLVDGNIQYF.

The chain employs TRBV4-1 and TRBJ1-5; the TCRdb D gene call, TRBD1, has no DNA to confirm it. The CDR3 totals 16 residues. Looked up from germline, CDR1 is MGHRA and CDR2 is YSYEKL. Here the CDR3 reads CASSQPRRRGDQPQHF.

The chain carries TRBV27 and TRBJ2-1; the D call of TRBD1 rests on TCRdb alone, since no DNA is present to check it. The CDR3 spans 17 residues. CDR1 MNHEY and CDR2 SMNVEV come from the germline V gene (reference sequence). The CDR3 loop reads CASSQNLQGWSFNEQFF.

The genes are TRBV20-1 and TRBJ2-3; there is no DNA to check the TCRdb D call of TRBD1. Germline CDR1 reads DFQATT; CDR2 reads SNEGSKA (reference sequence). CDR3 size: 15 residues. The CDR3 loop reads CSATTDRGYTDTQYF.

Here the CDR3 reads CSARDRDRVVYEQYF. The rearrangement links TRBV20-1 to TRBJ2-7; the TCRdb call, TRBD1, lacks DNA for checking. The CDR3 is 15 amino acids. Germline lookup yields CDR1 DFQATT and CDR2 SNEGSKA (reference sequence).

The chain is built from TRBV29-1 and TRBJ2-5; TCRdb calls TRBD1, which cannot be checked without DNA. CDR3 length: 13 residues. The germline V gene encodes CDR1 SQVTM and CDR2 ANQGSEA. Here the CDR3 reads CSVARSRRETQYF.